This T cell receptor (beta chain) is from a study of identical twins. TCRdb re-analysed the 5' RACE reads in MiXCR, keeping a single row per CDR3 protein. The data show about 520,000 distinct CDR3 sequences, about 20% seen once. This clonotype appeared a few times. This sample was also put to use in a study of T cells expressing NK-cell markers. That work contributes: What remained unclear was the HCMV specificity of expanded NKG2C+ T cell clones.

The receptor's source is a woman under 30 in good health. The sequenced sample was CD4+ T cells sorted from blood.

The CDR3 reads CSARIGSSGANVLTF. In DNA, the CDR3 is TGCAGTGCTAGGATCGGAAGCTCTGGGGCCAACGTCCTGACTTTC. J is TRBJ2-6 and V is TRBV20-1; D remains ambiguous. Deletions cut 3 bases from V and 0 bases from J, with 9 bases between. Germline loops: CDR1 DFQATT, CDR2 SNEGSKA (reference sequence). The CDR3 is 15 residues long.